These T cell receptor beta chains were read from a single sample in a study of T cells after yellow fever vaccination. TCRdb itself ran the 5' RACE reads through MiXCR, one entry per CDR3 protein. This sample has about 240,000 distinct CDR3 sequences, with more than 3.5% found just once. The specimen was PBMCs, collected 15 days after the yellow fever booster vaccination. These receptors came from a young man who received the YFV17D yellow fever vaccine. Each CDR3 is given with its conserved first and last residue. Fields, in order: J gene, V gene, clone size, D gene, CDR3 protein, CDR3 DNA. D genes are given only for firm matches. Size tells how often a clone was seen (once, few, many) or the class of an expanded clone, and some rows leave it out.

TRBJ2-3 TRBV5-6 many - CASSLSLASTDTQYF TGTGCCAGCAGCTTAAGTCTAGCTAGCACAGATACGCAGTATTTT
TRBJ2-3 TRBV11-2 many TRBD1 CASSLPRQGSTDTQYF TGTGCCAGCAGCTTACCAAGACAGGGAAGCACAGATACGCAGTATTTT
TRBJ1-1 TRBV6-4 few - CASSAGLDTEAFF TGTGCCAGCAGTGCCGGGCTCGACACTGAAGCTTTCTTT
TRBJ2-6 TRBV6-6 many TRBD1 CASTGQGLGANVLTF TGTGCCAGCACCGGACAGGGCTTGGGGGCCAACGTCCTGACTTTC
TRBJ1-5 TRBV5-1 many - CASSLVPGQGSNQPQHF TGCGCCAGCAGCTTGGTCCCGGGACAAGGTAGCAATCAGCCCCAGCATTTT
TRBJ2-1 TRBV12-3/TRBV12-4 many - CASSLSAGLGEQFF TGTGCCAGCAGTTTAAGTGCAGGGCTGGGTGAGCAGTTCTTC
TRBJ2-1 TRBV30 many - CAWKERTNEQFF TGTGCCTGGAAGGAACGAACCAATGAGCAGTTCTTC
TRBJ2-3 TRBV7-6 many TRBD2 CASSLTSGGRVTDTQYF TGTGCCAGCAGCTTGACTAGCGGGGGGCGGGTCACAGATACGCAGTATTTT
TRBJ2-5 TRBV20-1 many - CSANFREETQYF TGCAGTGCTAATTTCAGGGAGGAGACCCAGTACTTC
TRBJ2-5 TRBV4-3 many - CASSQDLGQTRKTQYF TGCGCCAGCAGCCAAGATTTAGGACAGACTCGGAAGACCCAGTACTTC
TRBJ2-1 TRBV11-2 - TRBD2 CASSLRLAGGSSYNEQFF TGTGCCAGCAGCCTCCGACTAGCGGGGGGGAGCTCCTACAATGAGCAGTTCTTC
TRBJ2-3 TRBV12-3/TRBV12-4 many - CASSLRGKTDTQYF TGTGCCAGCAGTTTACGGGGAAAGACAGATACGCAGTATTTT
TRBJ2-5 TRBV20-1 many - CSAAWGEETQYF TGCAGTGCTGCGTGGGGCGAGGAGACCCAGTACTTC
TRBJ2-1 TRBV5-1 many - CASSVGREQFF TGCGCCAGCAGCGTTGGCCGGGAGCAGTTCTTC
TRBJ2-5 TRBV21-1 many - CASSKVGGGQILQETQYF TGTGCCAGCAGCAAAGTGGGAGGGGGACAGATTTTACAAGAGACCCAGTACTTC
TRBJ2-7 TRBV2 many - CASRDDRLEQYF TGTGCCAGCAGGGATGACAGACTTGAGCAGTACTTC
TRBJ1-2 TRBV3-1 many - CASSRGPDYGYTF TGTGCCAGCAGCCGAGGGCCGGACTATGGCTACACCTTC
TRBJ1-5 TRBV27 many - CASSLTGFQPQHF TGTGCCAGCAGTTTGACAGGTTTTCAGCCCCAGCATTTT
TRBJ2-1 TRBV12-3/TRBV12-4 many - CATMSSYNEQFF TGTGCCACCATGAGCTCCTACAATGAGCAGTTCTTC
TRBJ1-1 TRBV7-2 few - CASSGRPDTEAFF TGTGCCAGCAGCGGTCGTCCGGACACTGAAGCTTTCTTT
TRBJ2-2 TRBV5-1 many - CASGPPAENTGELFF TGCGCCAGCGGGCCGCCCGCGGAAAACACCGGGGAGCTGTTTTTT
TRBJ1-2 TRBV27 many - CATLTWEYGYTF TGTGCCACCTTGACTTGGGAGTATGGCTACACCTTC
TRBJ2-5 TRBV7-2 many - CASSLGSGRTQETQYF TGTGCCAGCAGCTTAGGTTCGGGACGTACCCAAGAGACCCAGTACTTC
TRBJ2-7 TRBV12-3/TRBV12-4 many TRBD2 CASTFSVVAGGPAEQYF TGTGCCAGCACCTTTTCGGTAGTAGCGGGGGGGCCGGCCGAGCAGTACTTC
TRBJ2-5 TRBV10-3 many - CAISEGVATGWETQYF TGTGCCATCAGTGAGGGCGTAGCGACCGGTTGGGAGACCCAGTACTTC